The present entry profiles one TCR beta chain with its context. What it binds is not known. The germline V gene encodes CDR1 DFQATT and CDR2 SNEGSKA (reference sequence). V was pared by 6 bases and J by 4 bases, with 10 bases of the junction left unmatched. There are 16 residues in the CDR3. The library targeted TCRbeta and was prepared with unique molecular identifiers. TCRdb re-derived calls from the PCR reads in MiXCR, one entry per CDR3 protein. The data show more than 200,000 distinct CDR3 sequences, 20% to 30% seen once. These data originate in a study of T-cell reconstitution after alpha-beta-depleted transplantation in children. Findings and caveats of the study: Approximately two months post-transplant, alpha-beta T cells reportedly originated from several hundred expanded graft clones.

This specimen consisted of PBMCs, obtained before TCRalphabeta/CD19-depleted stem cell transplant. The sequence was collected from a girl aged 2 to 9 with Fanconi anemia, due to receive a stem cell transplant. The V gene is TRBV20-1, the J gene TRBJ2-1; TRBD2 matches 12 bases. The CDR3 sequence: CSAWTSGVKRYNEQFF. The CDR3 nucleotides read TGCAGTGCATGGACTAGCGGGGTGAAAAGATACAATGAGCAGTTCTTC.